The entry that follows covers one T cell receptor beta chain sequence. Its antigen is unknown. Reverse transcription of around 0.45 ug total RNA with a constant-region primer produced TCR beta cDNA. Generation of the TCR beta libraries relied on three nested multiplex PCR rounds using slightly modified ARM-PCR. Investigators reported that the first two PCR rounds, at 9 to 11 cycles each, used TRBV1-TRBV30 forward primers with a C-beta reverse primer. TCRdb ran MiXCR on the multiplex PCR reads and lists one entry per CDR3 protein. This sample has about 130,000 distinct CDR3 sequences; 50% to 80% occur once, and the top ten carry roughly 7.9%. The germline CDR1 and CDR2 sequences are SGHAT and FQNNGV. V was trimmed by 0 bases and J by 9 bases, leaving 15 bases between them. The CDR3 extends over 15 amino acids. The source of the sample is a study of tumor-infiltrating lymphocytes in primary liver carcinoma. Study context: There were tumors of stage T1-T3 N0M0, each 4.2 to 10 cm across. Points from the study as a whole: For tumor-adjacent and tumor-blood pairs, overlap was less than that seen for tumor region pairs. Found in all five tumor regions were only about 8-25% of top clones.

Unsorted bulk tissue, about 19-32 mg of it, served as the source for co-extraction of RNA and DNA. The sequence derives from a woman aged 55-75 years with primary liver carcinoma and hepatitis B virus infection. This chain joins TRBV11-2 and TRBJ2-1; D is possibly TRBD1 or TRBD2 (5 bases each). The sample comprised liver tumor tissue from sampling region 3. Noted subset: tumor region T3, left-lateral pole. CDR3 amino acids: CASSLERAQGVEQFF. DNA of the CDR3: TGTGCCAGCAGCTTAGAGAGGGCTCAGGGTGTTGAGCAGTTCTTC.